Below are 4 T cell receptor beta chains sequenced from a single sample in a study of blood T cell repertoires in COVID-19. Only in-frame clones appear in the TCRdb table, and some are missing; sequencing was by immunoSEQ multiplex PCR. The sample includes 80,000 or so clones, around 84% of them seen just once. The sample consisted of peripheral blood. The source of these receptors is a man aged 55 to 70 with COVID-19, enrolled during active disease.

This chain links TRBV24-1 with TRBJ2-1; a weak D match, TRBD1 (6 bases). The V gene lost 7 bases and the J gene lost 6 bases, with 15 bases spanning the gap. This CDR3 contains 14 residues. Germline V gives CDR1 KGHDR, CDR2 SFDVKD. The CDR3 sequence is CATRETRGSNEQFF. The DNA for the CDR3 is TGTGCCACCAGAGAAACCAGGGGCAGCAATGAGCAGTTCTTC.

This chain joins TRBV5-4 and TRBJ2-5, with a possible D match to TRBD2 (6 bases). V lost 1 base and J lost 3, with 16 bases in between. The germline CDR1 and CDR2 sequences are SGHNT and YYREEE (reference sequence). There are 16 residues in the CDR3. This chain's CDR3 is CASSLRLSSGKETQYF. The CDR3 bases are TGTGCCAGCAGCTTGAGGCTAAGTAGCGGCAAAGAGACCCAGTACTTC.

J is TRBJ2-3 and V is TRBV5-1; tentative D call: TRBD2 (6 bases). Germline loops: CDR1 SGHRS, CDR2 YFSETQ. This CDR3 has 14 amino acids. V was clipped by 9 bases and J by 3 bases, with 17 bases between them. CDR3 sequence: CATGGGGITDTQYF. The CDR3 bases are TGCGCCACCGGTGGCGGAGGGATAACAGATACGCAGTATTTT.

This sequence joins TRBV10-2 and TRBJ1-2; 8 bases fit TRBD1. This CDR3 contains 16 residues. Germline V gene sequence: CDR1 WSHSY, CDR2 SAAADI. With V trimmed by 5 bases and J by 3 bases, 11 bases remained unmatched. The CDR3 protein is CASSPSGTGTYYGYTF. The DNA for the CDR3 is TGCGCCAGCAGTCCCTCCGGGACAGGTACATACTATGGCTACACCTTC.